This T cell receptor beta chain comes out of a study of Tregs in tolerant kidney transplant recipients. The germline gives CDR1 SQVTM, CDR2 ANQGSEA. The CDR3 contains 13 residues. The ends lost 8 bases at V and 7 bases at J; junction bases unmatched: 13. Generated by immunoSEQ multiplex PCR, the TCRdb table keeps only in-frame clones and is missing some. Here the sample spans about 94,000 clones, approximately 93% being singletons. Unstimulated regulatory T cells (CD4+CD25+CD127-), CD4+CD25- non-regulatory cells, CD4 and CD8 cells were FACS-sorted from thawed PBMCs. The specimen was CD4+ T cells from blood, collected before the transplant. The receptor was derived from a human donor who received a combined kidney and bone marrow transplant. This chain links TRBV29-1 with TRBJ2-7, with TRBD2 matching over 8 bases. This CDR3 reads CSCRVGGAWEQYF. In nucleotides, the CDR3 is TGCAGCTGTCGGGTCGGGGGGGCCTGGGAGCAGTACTTC.